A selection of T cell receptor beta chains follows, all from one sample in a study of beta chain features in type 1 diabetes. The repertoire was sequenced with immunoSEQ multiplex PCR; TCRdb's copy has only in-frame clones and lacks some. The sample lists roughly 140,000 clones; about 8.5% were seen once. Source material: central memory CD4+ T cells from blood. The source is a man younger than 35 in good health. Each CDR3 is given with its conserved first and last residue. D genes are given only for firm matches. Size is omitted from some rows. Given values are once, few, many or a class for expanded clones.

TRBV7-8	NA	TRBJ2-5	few	CASSLSVAETQYF	TGTGCCAGCAGCTTATCCGTAGCAGAGACCCAGTACTTC
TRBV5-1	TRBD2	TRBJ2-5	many	CASSVRLAGGQETQYF	TGCGCCAGCAGCGTACGACTAGCGGGAGGGCAAGAGACCCAGTACTTC
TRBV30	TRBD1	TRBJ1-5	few	CAWSGTGNQPQHF	TGTGCCTGGAGCGGGACAGGGAACCAGCCCCAGCATTTT
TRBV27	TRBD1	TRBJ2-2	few	CASSFSARTGDTGELFF	TGTGCCAGCAGTTTCTCTGCAAGGACAGGGGACACCGGGGAGCTGTTTTTT
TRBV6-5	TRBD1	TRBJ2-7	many	CASSYGTGGYYEQYF	TGTGCCAGCAGTTACGGGACAGGGGGCTATTACGAGCAGTACTTC
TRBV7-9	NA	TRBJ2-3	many	CASSRTETTDTQYF	TGTGCCAGCAGCCGGACAGAGACCACAGATACGCAGTATTTT
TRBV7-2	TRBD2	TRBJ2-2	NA	CASSPLGGNVNTGELFF	TGTGCCAGCAGCCCCCTGGGGGGGAACGTGAACACCGGGGAGCTGTTTTTT
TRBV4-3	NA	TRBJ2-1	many	CASSQDGAGSTMKVVF	TGCGCCAGCAGCCAAGACGGTGCGGGATCTACAATGAAGGTGGTCTTC
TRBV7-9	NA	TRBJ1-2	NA	CASSLGQGRNYGYTF	TGTGCCAGCAGCTTAGGCCAGGGTCGGAACTATGGCTACACCTTC
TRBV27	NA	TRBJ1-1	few	CASSWSWGGDTEAFF	TGTGCCAGCAGTTGGTCCTGGGGGGGGGACACTGAAGCTTTCTTT
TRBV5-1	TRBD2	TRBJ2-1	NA	CASSPGLAGVDEQFF	TGCGCCAGCAGCCCGGGCCTAGCGGGGGTCGATGAGCAGTTCTTC
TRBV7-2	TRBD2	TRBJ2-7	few	CASSSLAATAYEQYF	TGTGCCAGCAGCTCACTAGCGGCGACCGCCTACGAGCAGTACTTC
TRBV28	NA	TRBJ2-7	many	CASSGRGPRSYEQYF	TGTGCCAGCAGCGGGAGGGGGCCACGGTCCTACGAGCAGTACTTC
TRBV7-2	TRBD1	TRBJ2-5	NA	CASSSDRGETQYF	TGTGCCAGCAGCTCAGACAGGGGAGAGACCCAGTACTTC
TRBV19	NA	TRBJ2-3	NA	CASKPGYTDTQYF	TGTGCCAGTAAGCCCGGGTACACAGATACGCAGTATTTT
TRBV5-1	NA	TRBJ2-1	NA	CASSLGRPSGNEQFF	TGCGCCAGCAGCTTGGGACGGCCGAGCGGAAATGAGCAGTTCTTC
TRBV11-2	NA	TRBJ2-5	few	CASSLGGAGSGIGETQYF	TGTGCCAGCAGCTTAGGGGGGGCGGGGAGCGGGATAGGAGAGACCCAGTACTTC
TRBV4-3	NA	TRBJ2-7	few	CASSQAHLASTYEQYF	TGCGCCAGCAGCCAAGCCCACCTAGCATCGACCTACGAGCAGTACTTC
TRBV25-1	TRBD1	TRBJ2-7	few	CASSDSTGAYEQYF	TGTGCCAGCAGTGATTCAACAGGGGCCTACGAGCAGTACTTC
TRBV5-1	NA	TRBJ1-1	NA	CASSSQSNTEAFF	TGCGCCAGCAGCTCGCAGTCAAACACTGAAGCTTTCTTT
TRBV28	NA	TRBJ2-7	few	CASNSAPGSYEQYF	TGTGCCAGCAATTCGGCTCCCGGGTCCTACGAGCAGTACTTC
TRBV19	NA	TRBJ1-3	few	CASSTAGTVTNTIYF	TGTGCCAGTAGTACAGCGGGGACCGTCACAAACACCATATATTTT
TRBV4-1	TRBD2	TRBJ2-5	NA	CASSQLTSGEETQYF	TGCGCCAGCAGCCAACTGACTAGCGGGGAAGAGACCCAGTACTTC
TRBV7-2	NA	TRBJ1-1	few	CASSLTNTEAFF	TGTGCCAGCAGCTTAACAAACACTGAAGCTTTCTTT
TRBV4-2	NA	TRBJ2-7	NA	CASSHPGTDEQYF	TGTGCCAGCAGCCATCCCGGGACTGACGAGCAGTACTTC
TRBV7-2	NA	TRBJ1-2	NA	CASSLDRVGTAAAYTF	TGTGCCAGCAGCTTAGACCGGGTCGGGACTGCGGCGGCCTACACCTTC
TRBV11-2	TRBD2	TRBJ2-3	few	CASSLEFLAARVTQYF	TGTGCCAGCAGCTTAGAGTTCCTAGCGGCCCGGGTAACGCAGTATTTT
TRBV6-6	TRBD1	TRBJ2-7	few	CAIGTGGYEQYF	TGTGCCATCGGGACAGGGGGCTACGAGCAGTACTTC